Listed here are 15 T cell receptor beta chains from one sample, sequenced in a study of blood T cell repertoires in COVID-19 (dated by TCRdb to 2018 to 2021). Library preparation used the immunoSEQ multiplex PCR assay. Here the immuneACCESS table is served through TCRdb, limited to in-frame sequences with V and J called. Missing clones are a known gap in these copies; in checked studies unresolved V genes cover under half, and the rest lacks a known reason. In this sample the table shows about 200,000 clones, approximately 90% of which occur a single time. 20% to 25% of the sample comes from the top ten. Sequenced material: peripheral blood. These receptors all come from a man aged 60-69 years with active or convalescent COVID-19.

The chain joins TRBV9 to TRBJ1-2; possibly TRBD1 for D (6 bases). Germline CDR1 reads SGDLS; CDR2 reads YYNGEE. This CDR3 is built from 15 residues. V dropped 0 bases and J dropped 4 bases, with 13 bases sitting between them. Here the CDR3 reads CASSVVAGAGYGYTF. The CDR3 DNA reads TGTGCCAGCAGCGTAGTCGCAGGGGCGGGCTATGGCTACACCTTC.

The rearrangement uses TRBV19 and TRBJ1-2, with D possibly matching TRBD1 (6 bases). The CDR3 has 15 amino acids. In germline, CDR1 is LNHDA, CDR2 SQIVND (reference sequence). V gave up 7 bases and J gave up 4 bases, with 19 bases separating them. CDR3 in DNA: TGTGCCAGTACCCCTGGGGGGGCCCAAGCCTATGGCTACACCTTC. This translates into CASTPGGAQAYGYTF.

This chain connects TRBV5-6 to TRBJ1-6; a possible D gene is TRBD1 (6 bases). Per the germline V gene, CDR1 is SGHDT and CDR2 is YYEEEE. The CDR3 runs 13 residues. V was clipped by 4 bases and J by 7 bases, with 9 bases between them. The CDR3 nucleotides are TGTGCCAGCAGCCCTGACAGGAATTCACCCCTCCACTTT. This gives the protein CASSPDRNSPLHF.

This chain connects TRBV27 to TRBJ2-2, with 10 bases matching TRBD1. The CDR3 totals 15 residues. Germline loops: CDR1 MNHEY, CDR2 SMNVEV (reference sequence). V gave up 5 bases and J gave up 4 bases; unmatched junction bases: 4. The CDR3: CASSLTGGSTGELFF. DNA for the CDR3: TGTGCCAGCAGTCTGACAGGGGGCAGCACCGGGGAGCTGTTTTTT.

The chain couples TRBV3-1 (or the pseudogene TRBV3-2) to TRBJ2-3; a weak D match, TRBD2 (6 bases). This CDR3 has 15 amino acids. The germline V gene has CDR1 LGHDT and CDR2 YNNKEL (reference sequence). Trimming shortened V by 7 bases and J by 6 bases, and 20 bases separated the two germline ends. This CDR3 is CASTSGTSLGDTQYF. For the CDR3, the DNA is TGTGCCAGCACCTCCGGGACTTCCCTCGGGGATACGCAGTATTTT.

This chain connects TRBV6-5 to TRBJ2-3; no definite D call. The ends were cut back, 6 bases at V and 0 bases at J, with 13 bases in the middle. Germline V gives CDR1 MNHEY, CDR2 SVGAGI. The CDR3 length is 15 residues. This chain's CDR3 is CASSTNPGSTDTQYF. The CDR3 nucleotides read TGTGCCAGCAGCACAAATCCCGGGAGCACAGATACGCAGTATTTT.

As concerns this clone: Germline and junction disagree at one end, which may indicate a read error. The chain uses TRBV24-1 and TRBJ2-7; a weak D match, TRBD1 (6 bases). Per germline, CDR1 KGHDR and CDR2 SFDVKD. The CDR3 covers 17 residues. The CDR3 coding sequence is TGTGCCACCAGTGTTTGCCCCGGTAGGGGCAGGGGTTCCGAGCGGTACTTC. Translation: CATSVCPGRGRGSERYF.

The chain is built from TRBV2 and TRBJ1-1; TRBD1 matches at 8 bases. V lost 6 bases, J lost 5 bases, and 8 bases stayed unmatched. Germline lookup yields CDR1 SNHLY and CDR2 FYNNEI. This CDR3 region has 14 residues. In nucleotides, the CDR3 is TGTGCCAGCAGCAGGGAACAGGGGGGAACTGAAGCTTTCTTT. It is translated as CASSREQGGTEAFF.

This clone was found a few times. The DNA for the CDR3 is TGCGCCAGCAGCTTAGGACAGGGGGGTAATCAGCCCCAGCATTTT. Translation: CASSLGQGGNQPQHF. This chain links TRBV5-1 with TRBJ1-5; 10 positions agree with TRBD1. In germline, CDR1 is SGHRS, CDR2 YFSETQ. Trimming removed 2 bases from V and 4 bases from J; junction bases left unmatched: 3. The CDR3 is 15 residues long.

The DNA for the CDR3 is TGTGCCAGCAGTGAAGGTCTAGCGGGACAGATAGCGAATGAGCAGTTCTTC. Protein sequence: CASSEGLAGQIANEQFF. This chain links TRBV6-1 with TRBJ2-1, with TRBD2 identical over 9 bases. Germline V lookup: CDR1 MNHNS, CDR2 SASEGT. Unmatched junction bases numbered 11, after V lost 1 base and J lost 7 bases. The CDR3 is 17 residues long.

The genes are TRBV2 and TRBJ1-2; D uncertain. The CDR3 runs 15 residues. Germline V gene sequence: CDR1 SNHLY, CDR2 FYNNEI. Trimming took 6 bases from V and 1 from J, leaving 15 bases between them. CDR3 residues: CASSQAPGFNYGYTF. The DNA of the CDR3 is TGTGCCAGCAGCCAAGCTCCGGGTTTTAACTATGGCTACACCTTC. Complete variable domain (other parts from reference TRBV2 and TRBJ1-2): EPEVTQTPSHQVTQMGQEVILRCVPISNHLYFYWYRQILGQKVEFLVSFYNNEISEKSEIFDDQFSVERPDGSNFTLKIRSTKLEDSAMYFCASSQAPGFNYGYTFGSGTRLTVV.

The rearrangement links TRBV2 to TRBJ2-3, with a weak D call TRBD1 (5 bases). Germline-derived CDR1 and CDR2 are SNHLY and FYNNEI. Trimming left V 3 bases short and J 4 bases short, with 14 bases between. The CDR3 sequence is 15 residues long. The CDR3: CASSEQGRGPDTQYF. The CDR3 nucleotides are TGTGCCAGCAGTGAGCAGGGTAGGGGTCCAGATACGCAGTATTTT.

This clone was detected ten times or more. The gene calls are TRBV5-1 and TRBJ2-7; D is unresolved. Germline V gives CDR1 SGHRS, CDR2 YFSETQ. The CDR3 runs to 14 residues. Between the trimmed V and J ends, which lost 3 bases and 0 bases, there was a span of 10 bases. CDR3 region: CASSSTTSSYEQYF. The CDR3 nucleotides are TGCGCCAGCAGCTCAACTACAAGCTCCTACGAGCAGTACTTC.

The chain uses TRBV19 and TRBJ1-5; 11 positions agree with TRBD1. Germline loops: CDR1 LNHDA, CDR2 SQIVND (reference sequence). The CDR3 consists of 15 residues. J lost 4 bases, V lost 7 bases, and 6 bases had no gene match. CDR3 region: CASMARDRGNQPQHF. The CDR3 region has the DNA TGTGCCAGTATGGCTAGGGACAGGGGGAATCAGCCCCAGCATTTT. Using reference TRBV19 and TRBJ1-5 for the parts outside the CDR3, the full variable domain is DGGITQSPKYLFRKEGQNVTLSCEQNLNHDAMYWYRQDPGQGLRLIYYSQIVNDFQKGDIAEGYSVSREKKESFPLTVTSAQKNPTAFYLCASMARDRGNQPQHFGDGTRLSIL.

The chain carries TRBV5-1 and TRBJ2-1, with 11 positions matching TRBD1. The CDR3 sequence is 17 residues long. Germline trimming cut 4 bases from V and 8 bases from J; bases unmatched to any gene: 14. Germline V gene data show CDR1 as SGHRS and CDR2 as YFSETQ. The CDR3 nucleotides read TGCGCCAGCAGCCCCCTGGTCGGGACAGGGGGAAGCGATGAGCAGTTCTTC. It codes for CASSPLVGTGGSDEQFF.